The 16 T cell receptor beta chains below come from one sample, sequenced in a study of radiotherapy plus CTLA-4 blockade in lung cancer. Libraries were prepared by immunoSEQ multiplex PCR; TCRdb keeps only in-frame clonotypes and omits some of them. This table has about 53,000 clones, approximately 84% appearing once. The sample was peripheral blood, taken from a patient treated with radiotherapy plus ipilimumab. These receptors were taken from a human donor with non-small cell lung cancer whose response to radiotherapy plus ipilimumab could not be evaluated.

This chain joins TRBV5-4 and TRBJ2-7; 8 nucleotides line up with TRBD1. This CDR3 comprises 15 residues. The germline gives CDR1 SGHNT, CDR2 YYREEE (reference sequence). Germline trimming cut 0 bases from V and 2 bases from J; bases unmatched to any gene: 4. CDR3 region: CASSLADREPYEQYF. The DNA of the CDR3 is TGTGCCAGCAGCTTGGCGGACAGGGAACCCTACGAGCAGTACTTC. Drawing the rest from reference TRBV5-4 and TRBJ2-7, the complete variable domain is ETGVTQSPTHLIKTRGQQVTLRCSSQSGHNTVSWYQQALGQGPQFIFQYYREEENGRGNFPPRFSGLQFPNYSSELNVNALELDDSALYLCASSLADREPYEQYFGPGTRLTVT.

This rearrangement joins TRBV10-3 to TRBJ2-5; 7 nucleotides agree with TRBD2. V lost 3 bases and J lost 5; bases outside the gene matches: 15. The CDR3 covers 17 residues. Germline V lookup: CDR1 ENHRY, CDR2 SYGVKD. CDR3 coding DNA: TGTGCCATCAGTGACGCAGGCTTCCCCTCCGGGGGGGAGACCCAGTACTTC. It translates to CAISDAGFPSGGETQYF.

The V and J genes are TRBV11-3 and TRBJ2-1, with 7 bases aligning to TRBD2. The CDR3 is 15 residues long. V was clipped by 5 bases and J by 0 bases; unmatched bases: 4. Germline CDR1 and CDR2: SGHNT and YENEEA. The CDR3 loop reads CASSRGSSSYNEQFF. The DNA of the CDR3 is TGTGCCAGCAGCCGCGGGAGTAGCTCCTACAATGAGCAGTTCTTC.

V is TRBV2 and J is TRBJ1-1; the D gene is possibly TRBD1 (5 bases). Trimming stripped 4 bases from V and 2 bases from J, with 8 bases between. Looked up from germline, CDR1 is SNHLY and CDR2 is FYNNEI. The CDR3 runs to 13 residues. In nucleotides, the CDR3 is TGTGCCAGCAGTGTGACAGTCAACACTGAAGCTTTCTTT. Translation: CASSVTVNTEAFF.

This CDR3 reads CASSFRDRLYEQYF. The CDR3 nucleotides read TGTGCCAGCAGTTTCCGGGACAGGTTATACGAGCAGTACTTC. This rearrangement joins TRBV27 to TRBJ2-7; 8 nucleotides match TRBD1. Germline CDR1 reads MNHEY; CDR2 reads SMNVEV (reference sequence). The CDR3 runs to 14 residues. After removal of 3 bases from V and 4 bases from J, the junction contained 5 bases not matched to a gene.

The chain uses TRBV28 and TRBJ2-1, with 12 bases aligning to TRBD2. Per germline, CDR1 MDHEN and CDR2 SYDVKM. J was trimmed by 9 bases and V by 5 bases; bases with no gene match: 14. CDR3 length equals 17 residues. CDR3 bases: TGTGCCAGCAGTATCTGGGATCTAGCGGGAGGGCCGGGTGAGCAGTTCTTC. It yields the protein CASSIWDLAGGPGEQFF.

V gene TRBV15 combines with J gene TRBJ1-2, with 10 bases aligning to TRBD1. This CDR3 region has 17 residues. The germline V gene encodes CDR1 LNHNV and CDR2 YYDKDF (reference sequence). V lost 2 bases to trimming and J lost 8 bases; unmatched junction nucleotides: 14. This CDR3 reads CATSRNAPGTGEYGYTF. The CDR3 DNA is TGTGCCACCAGCAGAAACGCTCCCGGGACAGGGGAGTACGGCTACACCTTC.

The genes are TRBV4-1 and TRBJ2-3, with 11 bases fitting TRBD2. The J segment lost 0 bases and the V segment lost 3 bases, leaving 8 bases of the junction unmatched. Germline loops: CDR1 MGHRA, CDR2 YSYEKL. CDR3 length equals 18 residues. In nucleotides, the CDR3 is TGCGCCAGCAGCCAGGGGACTAGCGGAACCCCTAGCACAGATACGCAGTATTTT. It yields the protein CASSQGTSGTPSTDTQYF.

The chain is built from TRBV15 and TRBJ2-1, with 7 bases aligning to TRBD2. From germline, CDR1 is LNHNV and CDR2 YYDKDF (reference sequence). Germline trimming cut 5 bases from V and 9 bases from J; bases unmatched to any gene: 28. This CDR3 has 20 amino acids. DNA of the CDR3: TGTGCCACCAGCCAGAGATTTTCCGATAGGGAAGCGGGATGGGTAGGTGAGCAGTTCTTC. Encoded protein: CATSQRFSDREAGWVGEQFF. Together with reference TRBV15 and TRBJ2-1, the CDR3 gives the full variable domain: DAMVIQNPRYQVTQFGKPVTLSCSQTLNHNVMYWYQQKSSQAPKLLFHYYDKDFNNEADTPDNFQSRRPNTSFCFLDIRSPGLGDTAMYLCATSQRFSDREAGWVGEQFFGPGTRLTVL.

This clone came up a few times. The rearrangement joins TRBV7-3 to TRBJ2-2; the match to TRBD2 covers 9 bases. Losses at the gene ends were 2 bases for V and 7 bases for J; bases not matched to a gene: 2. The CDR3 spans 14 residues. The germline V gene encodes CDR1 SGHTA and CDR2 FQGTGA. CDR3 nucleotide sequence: TGTGCCAGCAGCTTACTTAGCGGGAGCGGGGAGCTGTTTTTT. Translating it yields CASSLLSGSGELFF.

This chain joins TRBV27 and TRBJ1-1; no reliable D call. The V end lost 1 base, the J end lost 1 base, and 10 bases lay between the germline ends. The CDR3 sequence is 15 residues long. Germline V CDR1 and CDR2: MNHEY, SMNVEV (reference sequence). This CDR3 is CASSLFGEGNTEAFF. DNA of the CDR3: TGTGCCAGCAGTTTATTCGGGGAGGGGAACACTGAAGCTTTCTTT.

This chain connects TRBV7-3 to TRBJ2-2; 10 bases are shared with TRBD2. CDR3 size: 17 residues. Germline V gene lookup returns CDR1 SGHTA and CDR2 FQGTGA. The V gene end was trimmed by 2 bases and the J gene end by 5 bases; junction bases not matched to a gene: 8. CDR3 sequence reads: CASSLRARAGGTGELFF. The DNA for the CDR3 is TGTGCCAGCAGCTTACGTGCGCGAGCGGGAGGGACCGGGGAGCTGTTTTTT.

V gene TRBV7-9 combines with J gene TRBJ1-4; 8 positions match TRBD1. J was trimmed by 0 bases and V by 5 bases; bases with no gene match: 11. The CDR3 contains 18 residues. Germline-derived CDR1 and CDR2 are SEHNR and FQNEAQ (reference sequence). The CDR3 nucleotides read TGTGCCAGCAGCCCCGGACAGGGAGGTATCGCAACTAATGAAAAACTGTTTTTT. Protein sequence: CASSPGQGGIATNEKLFF.

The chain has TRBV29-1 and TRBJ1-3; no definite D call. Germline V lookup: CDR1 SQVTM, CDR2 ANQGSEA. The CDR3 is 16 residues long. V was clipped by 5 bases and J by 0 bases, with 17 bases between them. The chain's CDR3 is CSVLVWAPSSGNTIYF. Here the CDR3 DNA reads TGCAGCGTTTTAGTTTGGGCGCCAAGCTCTGGAAACACCATATATTTT.

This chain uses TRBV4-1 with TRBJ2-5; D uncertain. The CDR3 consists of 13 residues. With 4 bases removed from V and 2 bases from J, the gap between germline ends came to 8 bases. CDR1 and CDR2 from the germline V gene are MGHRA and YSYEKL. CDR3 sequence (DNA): TGCGCCAGCAGCCTCCTCAGGCAAGAGACCCAGTACTTC. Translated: CASSLLRQETQYF.

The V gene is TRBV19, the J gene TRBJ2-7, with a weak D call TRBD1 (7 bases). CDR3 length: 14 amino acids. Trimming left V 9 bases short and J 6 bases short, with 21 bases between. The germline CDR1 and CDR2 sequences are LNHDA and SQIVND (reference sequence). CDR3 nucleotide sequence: TGTGCCAGCAGAGGGGGCGCCCAGGGAGGCGAGCAGTACTTC. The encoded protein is CASRGGAQGGEQYF.